Listed below are T cell receptor beta chains from one sample, sequenced in a study of shared clonotypes between healthy human individuals. Profiling relied on immunoSEQ multiplex PCR, and the TCRdb table lists in-frame clones only, not all of them. The repertoire holds about 800,000 clones, with about 97% as singletons. Sequencing was performed on naive CD8+ T cells sorted from blood. Every receptor here comes from a young man in good health. CDR3s include the opening cysteine and the closing phenylalanine or tryptophan. D genes are given only for firm matches. Clone sizes are given selectively: once, few, many, or a class where the clone is expanded.

V	size	D	J	DNA	CDR3
TRBV4-3	once	.	TRBJ1-5	TGCGCCAGCAGCCAAGTAGCCGGGGAGCCCCAGCATTTT	CASSQVAGEPQHF
TRBV7-6	once	TRBD2	TRBJ2-3	TGTGCCAGCAGCCTTGAAGCGGGAGGGAGCACAGATACGCAGTATTTT	CASSLEAGGSTDTQYF
TRBV7-9	.	.	TRBJ2-3	TGTGCCAGCAAACCGGGAGAGGATACGCAGTATTTT	CASKPGEDTQYF
TRBV11-2	.	.	TRBJ1-2	TGTGCCAGCAGCTTATCCCCGGGGGCTGTCGCTGGCTACACCTTC	CASSLSPGAVAGYTF
TRBV5-1	.	TRBD1	TRBJ2-3	TGCGCCAGCAGCGGAGGACAGGGGAGCACAGATACGCAGTATTTT	CASSGGQGSTDTQYF
TRBV4-1	.	.	TRBJ2-3	TGCGCCAGCAGCCAAGGTTGGCAGGGGTCAGATACGCAGTATTTT	CASSQGWQGSDTQYF
TRBV29-1	.	.	TRBJ2-2	TGCAGCGTTGAATTGGGGTCCGGGGAGCTGTTTTTT	CSVELGSGELFF
TRBV29-1	.	TRBD1	TRBJ2-7	TGCAGCGTTCTCGACCGGGACAGGGAGGTGGAGCAGTACTTC	CSVLDRDREVEQYF
TRBV5-1	.	TRBD1	TRBJ1-1	TGCGCCAGCAGCTTGGAGGACAGGATGAACACTGAAGCTTTCTTT	CASSLEDRMNTEAFF
TRBV7-8	.	.	TRBJ2-7	TGTGCCAGCAGCCACTTCAGGGGTTGGGAGCAGTACTTC	CASSHFRGWEQYF
TRBV6-1	once	.	TRBJ1-5	TGTGCCAGTAGGGCCAGATGGGGGGGGAATCAGCCCCAGCATTTT	CASRARWGGNQPQHF
TRBV7-9	.	.	TRBJ1-4	TGTGCCAGCAGCTTAAGCGGGGCGGGGGCGACGGAAAAACTGTTTTTT	CASSLSGAGATEKLFF
TRBV7-8	.	.	TRBJ1-4	TGTGCCAGCAGCCCCATGCGGAGGGGTGGTGAAAAACTGTTTTTT	CASSPMRRGGEKLFF
TRBV14	.	.	TRBJ2-2	TGTGCCAGCAGCCCCAAGGGGGGGCCCGGGGAGCTGTTTTTT	CASSPKGGPGELFF